This T cell receptor beta chain was identified in a study of cytomegalovirus exposure and HLA in healthy donors. Study observations and caveats: Common viral pathogens (according to a later analysis) appeared linked to several of the most significant clusters.

V lost 4 bases and J lost 6; bases outside the gene matches: 6. Looked up from germline, CDR1 is MRHNA and CDR2 is SNTAGT. This CDR3 contains 15 residues. In the PCR, 60 Vbeta and 13 Jbeta primers were used. Here immunoSEQ multiplex PCR was the method, and the copy in TCRdb shows in-frame clones only, minus some. Of under 65,000 clones listed, roughly 85% are singletons. This clone came up once. Its antigen remains unidentified. The clonotype originates from a woman in her late teens or twenties in good health and CMV-seronegative. Sequenced: PBMCs. The rearrangement joins TRBV6-4 to TRBJ2-4; TRBD2 matches at 10 bases. The CDR3: CASSVSSGSGNIQYF. The CDR3 region has the DNA TGTGCCAGCAGTGTGTCTAGCGGGAGCGGAAACATTCAGTACTTC.